This TCR beta chain stems from a study of T cells in localized non-small cell lung cancer. General study points: Increased T cell density in blood showed an association with longer overall survival. Detection in adjacent lung was observed for a median around 55 of the top 100 tumor clones. Heterogeneity within the tumor remains possible, as just one region underwent sequencing. Uninvolved adjacent lung showed the highest T cell clonality, exceeding tumor.

Germline lookup yields CDR1 MNHNY and CDR2 SVGAGI (reference sequence). Trimming pared 5 bases from V and 1 base from J, leaving 12 bases between. This CDR3 has 15 amino acids. Points on this clone: Its matching antigen is unknown.

Clones were sequenced by immunoSEQ multiplex PCR, and TCRdb holds only the in-frame ones, with some missing. The sample includes some 50,000 clones, roughly 86% seen only once; the top ten take around 17%. The sample was PBMCs, taken before any cancer treatment. V and J are TRBV6-6 and TRBJ2-1; a possible D gene is TRBD2 (6 bases). This TCR came from a female donor with stage II lung adenocarcinoma. The CDR3 bases are TGTGCCAGCAGTACCGGGACTCTGTCCTACAATGAGCAGTTCTTC. Translation gives CASSTGTLSYNEQFF.